This passage covers 15 T cell receptor beta chains from one sample sequenced in a study of vaccination and CD4 T cells after COVID-19. The treatment is: roughly 10-day PBMC culture with coronavirus spike peptide pools or control peptides (ViraFEST assay). No antigen is known for these receptors. Sequence data for DNA of cultured CD4+ T cells were generated by the Oncomine TCR Beta short-read assay. MiXCR, run by TCRdb on the PCR reads, gives a single entry per CDR3 protein. The table includes about 17,000 distinct CDR3 sequences, 43% detected once. Sequences were derived from CD4+ T cells from blood, cultured in vitro, sampled before SARS-CoV-2 vaccination. These receptors all come from a human donor who had recovered from COVID-19.

This rearrangement joins TRBV7-9 to TRBJ1-1, with a weak D call TRBD1 (5 bases). CDR1 and CDR2 from the germline V gene are SEHNR and FQNEAQ (reference sequence). The V end lost 8 bases, the J end lost 0 bases, and 10 bases lay between the germline ends. The CDR3 totals 13 residues. CDR3 DNA sequence: TGTGCCAGCGGGGCCTGGGTGAACACTGAAGCTTTCTTT. Protein product: CASGAWVNTEAFF.

This sequence joins TRBV7-2 and TRBJ2-5; TRBD2 matches 7 bases. CDR3 length: 13 residues. Germline-derived CDR1 and CDR2 are SGHTA and FQGNSA. Germline trimming cut 6 bases from V and 7 bases from J; bases unmatched to any gene: 8. The CDR3 loop reads CASRSWGEGTQYF. CDR3 bases: TGTGCCAGCAGGTCCTGGGGGGAGGGGACCCAGTACTTC.

This clonotype came up a few times. The J gene is TRBJ1-5, the V gene TRBV20-1; unclear D gene. Trimming took 6 bases from V and 6 from J, leaving 12 bases between them. Germline V gene lookup returns CDR1 DFQATT and CDR2 SNEGSKA (reference sequence). The CDR3 runs 12 residues. The chain's CDR3 is CSAQTIGQPQHF. The DNA for the CDR3 is TGCAGTGCCCAGACTATTGGTCAGCCCCAGCATTTT.

For this clonotype: Sequence at one end of the junction differs from germline and may be a read error. The V gene is TRBV11-2, the J gene TRBJ2-1; D is undetermined. This CDR3 contains 15 residues. The germline CDR1 and CDR2 sequences are SGHAT and FQNNGV. CDR3 region: CASTLWASSYNEQFF. CDR3 bases: TGTGCCAGCACCTTATGGGCGAGCTCCTACAATGAGCAGTTCTTC.

The chain recombines TRBV20-1 with TRBJ2-1; 12 nucleotides line up with TRBD2. Trimming at V came to 6 bases and at J to 0 bases, leaving 15 bases not matched to a gene. CDR1 is DFQATT and CDR2 is SNEGSKA in the germline V gene (reference sequence). CDR3 length: 19 residues. The CDR3 loop reads CSANGLAGSVGASYNEQFF. The CDR3 DNA reads as TGCAGTGCGAATGGACTAGCGGGATCGGTGGGGGCCTCCTACAATGAGCAGTTCTTC.

This clonotype was counted once. The rearrangement links TRBV11-3 to TRBJ2-1; 13 bases fit TRBD2. Trimming took 4 bases from V and 9 from J; bases not matched to a gene: 3. The CDR3 is 14 amino acids. From germline, CDR1 is SGHNT and CDR2 YENEEA. This chain's CDR3 is CASSSGLAGAEQFF. In DNA, the CDR3 is TGTGCCAGCAGCTCCGGACTAGCGGGAGCTGAGCAGTTCTTC.

This chain links TRBV6-1 with TRBJ2-1; 11 bases fit TRBD2. The trim removed 6 bases at V and 4 bases at J, leaving 8 bases unmatched. The germline CDR1 and CDR2 sequences are MNHNS and SASEGT. This CDR3 contains 16 residues. The CDR3 is CASRSPLAGEYNEQFF. The DNA of the CDR3 is TGTGCCAGCAGATCCCCACTAGCGGGAGAATACAATGAGCAGTTCTTC.

The rearrangement joins TRBV20-1 to TRBJ1-6; the D is unclear. V lost 2 bases and J 4 bases, leaving 18 bases between the germline ends. Germline V gives CDR1 DFQATT, CDR2 SNEGSKA (reference sequence). This CDR3 has 17 residues. DNA of the CDR3: TGCAGTGCTAGATTAGGTTCTGGGAATTCTTATAATTCACCCCTCCACTTT. It is translated as CSARLGSGNSYNSPLHF.

The chain combines TRBV11-2 with TRBJ2-7; either TRBD1 or TRBD2 may supply D (5 bases each). Per the germline V gene, CDR1 is SGHAT and CDR2 is FQNNGV. Trimming removed 5 bases from V and 0 bases from J, with 23 bases in between. The CDR3 loop spans 18 amino acids. CDR3 protein: CASSRLFGTDTSSYEQYF. The CDR3 DNA reads as TGTGCCAGCAGCCGCCTCTTCGGGACCGACACCTCCTCCTACGAGCAGTACTTC.

The V and J genes are TRBV7-9 and TRBJ1-2; D call uncertain. In germline, CDR1 is SEHNR, CDR2 FQNEAQ (reference sequence). This CDR3 contains 14 residues. The V end lost 5 bases, the J end lost 4 bases, and 14 bases lay between the germline ends. The CDR3 region has the DNA TGTGCCAGCAGCCCGGACGGGATAAGCTATGGCTACACCTTC. Its translation: CASSPDGISYGYTF.

The gene calls are TRBV20-1 and TRBJ2-7; D perhaps matches TRBD2 (5 bases). The CDR3 has 15 residues. CDR1 and CDR2 from the germline V gene are DFQATT and SNEGSKA (reference sequence). V lost 5 bases and J lost 3, with 20 bases in between. CDR3 sequence: CSAPSRSGTYYEQYF. The CDR3 coding sequence is TGCAGTGCTCCTTCCAGGAGCGGCACCTACTACGAGCAGTACTTC.

This clonotype was seen a few times. J is TRBJ1-1 and V is TRBV25-1; D possibly corresponds to TRBD1 (5 bases). The ends were cut back, 6 bases at V and 2 bases at J, with 10 bases in the middle. The CDR3 contains 13 residues. Germline values: CDR1 MGHDK, CDR2 SYGVNS. The CDR3 nucleotides are TGTGCCAGCAGAGGGACGGCAAACACTGAAGCTTTCTTT. Its translation: CASRGTANTEAFF.

This clonotype is medium-sized (0.01 to 0.1%) in the sample. The chain links TRBV7-2 to TRBJ2-7; D may be TRBD1 (6 bases). The CDR3 has 14 amino acids. Germline V lookup: CDR1 SGHTA, CDR2 FQGNSA. Trimming cost V 0 bases and J 5 bases, with 11 bases left between them. CDR3 in amino acids: CASSLAAGANEQYF. The CDR3 nucleotides read TGTGCCAGCAGCTTAGCCGCAGGGGCAAACGAGCAGTACTTC. Complete variable domain (other parts from reference TRBV7-2 and TRBJ2-7): GAGVSQSPSNKVTEKGKDVELRCDPISGHTALYWYRQSLGQGLEFLIYFQGNSAPDKSGLPSDRFSAERTGGSVSTLTIQRTQQEDSAVYLCASSLAAGANEQYFGPGTRLTVT.

The genes are TRBV12-3 or TRBV12-4 and TRBJ1-1, with a weak D call TRBD1 (5 bases). This CDR3 has 14 amino acids. V shed 3 bases and J shed 1 base, with 9 bases lying between them. The CDR3 is CASSFAGGNTEAFF. The CDR3 DNA reads TGTGCCAGCAGTTTCGCGGGGGGGAACACTGAAGCTTTCTTT.

CDR3 coding DNA: TGTGCCAGCAGTTACTCGGGGGGGGCTGGTGAGACCCAGTACTTC. This sequence encodes CASSYSGGAGETQYF. V and J are TRBV6-2 or TRBV6-3 and TRBJ2-5, with D tentatively TRBD2 (7 bases). The CDR3 totals 15 residues. The ends were cut back, 0 bases at V and 5 bases at J, with 13 bases in the middle. Germline assignment: CDR1 MNHEY and CDR2 SVGEGT.